Each of the 15 T cell receptor beta chains below was sequenced from the same sample in a study of cytomegalovirus exposure and HLA in healthy donors. The data were produced by immunoSEQ multiplex PCR, yet TCRdb's version contains in-frame clones alone and is incomplete. Of 160,000 or so clones in the sample, around nine tenths were seen once. Sequencing was carried out using PBMCs. The receptors come from a man aged 18 to 30 in good health and CMV-seronegative.

The chain couples TRBV6-5 to TRBJ1-1, with D possibly being TRBD1 (5 bases). Germline V CDR1 and CDR2: MNHEY, SVGAGI. CDR3 size: 15 residues. V shed 7 bases and J shed 1 base, with 16 bases lying between them. CDR3 sequence (DNA): TGTGCCAGCAAATCCTCTCAGGGCGGGAACACTGAAGCTTTCTTT. This gives the protein CASKSSQGGNTEAFF.

The chain carries TRBV5-5 and TRBJ2-1; TRBD2 matches at 10 bases. The ends lost 2 bases at V and 8 bases at J; junction bases unmatched: 4. The CDR3 totals 14 residues. Germline V gives CDR1 SGHKS, CDR2 YYEKEE (reference sequence). The CDR3 region is CASSFAGTSDEQFF. The CDR3 DNA reads as TGTGCCAGCAGCTTCGCGGGGACTAGCGATGAGCAGTTCTTC.

This clone was seen a few times. CDR3 residues: CASSWKREGDEQFF. The CDR3 DNA follows: TGTGCCAGTAGTTGGAAGCGGGAGGGAGATGAGCAGTTCTTC. This chain joins TRBV19 and TRBJ2-1; 10 bases match TRBD2. The trim removed 5 bases at V and 8 bases at J, leaving 6 bases unmatched. The germline V gene has CDR1 LNHDA and CDR2 SQIVND (reference sequence). This CDR3 is 14 amino acids long. Supplemented by reference TRBV19 and TRBJ2-1, the full variable domain reads DGGITQSPKYLFRKEGQNVTLSCEQNLNHDAMYWYRQDPGQGLRLIYYSQIVNDFQKGDIAEGYSVSREKKESFPLTVTSAQKNPTAFYLCASSWKREGDEQFFGPGTRLTVL.

The V call is TRBV18, the J call TRBJ1-2; TRBD1 matches 11 bases. The CDR3 consists of 17 residues. Germline values: CDR1 KGHSH, CDR2 LQKENI. V lost 3 bases, J lost 4 bases, and 10 bases stayed unmatched. CDR3 in amino acids: CASSPGGQGASVYGYTF. As DNA, the CDR3 is TGTGCCAGCTCACCTGGAGGACAGGGGGCTTCTGTCTATGGCTACACCTTC.

This clone was seen a few times. The gene calls are TRBV7-9 and TRBJ1-2; D not resolved. Trimming stripped 4 bases from V and 10 bases from J, with 13 bases between. CDR1 SEHNR and CDR2 FQNEAQ come from the germline V gene (reference sequence). The CDR3 runs 12 residues. CDR3 DNA sequence: TGTGCCAGCAGCTCGGGAGAGGAAGACTACACCTTC. Translating it yields CASSSGEEDYTF.

The chain carries TRBV7-9 and TRBJ2-3, with a weak D call TRBD2 (6 bases). The V gene's germline CDR1 is SEHNR and CDR2 FQNEAQ (reference sequence). The CDR3 sequence is 16 residues long. V lost 4 bases and J lost 0, with 14 bases in between. The CDR3 DNA is TGTGCCAGCAGCTCCGGGACTTTCCCTAGCACAGATACGCAGTATTTT. It specifies CASSSGTFPSTDTQYF.

This chain connects TRBV6-6 to TRBJ2-7; no firm D call. The CDR3 sequence is 15 residues long. Germline values: CDR1 MNHNY, CDR2 SVGAGI (reference sequence). Trimming removed 0 bases at V and 0 bases at J, with 9 bases between. CDR3 protein: CASSYSGRLSYEQYF. Written as DNA, the CDR3 is TGTGCCAGCAGTTACTCGGGCCGCCTCTCCTACGAGCAGTACTTC.

This clone showed up just once. V gene TRBV4-1 combines with J gene TRBJ2-3, with no clear D. Germline V CDR1 and CDR2: MGHRA, YSYEKL. Trimming pared 1 base from V and 6 bases from J, leaving 11 bases between. CDR3 length: 14 residues. CDR3 DNA sequence: TGCGCCAGCAGCCAAGCTCATAACGGGGATACGCAGTATTTT. Amino acid sequence: CASSQAHNGDTQYF.

V gene TRBV5-6 combines with J gene TRBJ1-2, with a possible D match to TRBD1 (5 bases). Germline-derived CDR1 and CDR2 are SGHDT and YYEEEE. Trimming cost V 4 bases and J 2 bases, with 15 bases left between them. The CDR3 covers 15 residues. The chain's CDR3 is CASSTPFPGNYGYTF. CDR3 in DNA: TGTGCCAGCAGCACCCCATTTCCAGGGAACTATGGCTACACCTTC.

The chain recombines TRBV5-4 with TRBJ2-3; 7 bases match TRBD2. Trimming cost V 4 bases and J 6 bases; bases outside gene matches: 11. Germline V gene lookup returns CDR1 SGHNT and CDR2 YYREEE (reference sequence). The CDR3 sequence is 15 residues long. The chain's CDR3 is CASSASRAGPDTQYF. In nucleotides, the CDR3 is TGTGCCAGCAGCGCGAGCCGAGCGGGGCCTGATACGCAGTATTTT.

V is TRBV30 and J is TRBJ2-1; TRBD2 aligns across 7 bases. V was pared by 0 bases and J by 8 bases, with 16 bases of the junction left unmatched. Germline V gene data show CDR1 as GTSNPN and CDR2 as SVGIG (reference sequence). This CDR3 is 17 amino acids long. CDR3 bases: TGTGCCTGGAGTGTCAGTTCGGCGGGAGCCATTAATCATGAGCAGTTCTTC. Protein sequence: CAWSVSSAGAINHEQFF.

CDR3 nucleotides: TGTGCCAGCAGCTCTACTAGCGGGGGTGAGCAGTTCTTC. This encodes CASSSTSGGEQFF. The rearrangement joins TRBV13 to TRBJ2-1; the match to TRBD2 covers 11 bases. CDR3 length equals 13 residues. The germline CDR1 and CDR2 sequences are PRHDT and FYEKMQ (reference sequence). With V trimmed by 4 bases and J by 9 bases, 2 bases remained unmatched.

V gene TRBV6-1 combines with J gene TRBJ2-5; 7 bases agree with TRBD1. V lost 2 bases to trimming and J lost 4 bases; unmatched junction nucleotides: 10. Germline values: CDR1 MNHNS, CDR2 SASEGT. The CDR3 covers 16 residues. CDR3 coding DNA: TGTGCCAGCAGTGAACCTTACAGGGGCCTCCGAGAGACCCAGTACTTC. Protein sequence: CASSEPYRGLRETQYF.

As concerns this clone: Relative to the germline gene, one junction end is altered; a read error may explain this. V usage is TRBV27 and J usage is TRBJ2-6; 8 nucleotides match TRBD2. Germline lookup yields CDR1 MNHEY and CDR2 SMNVEV (reference sequence). The CDR3 totals 15 residues. The CDR3 DNA sequence: TGTGCCAGTCAAATGCTGGGTAGCGGGGTCAACGTCCTGACTTTC. Translation gives CASQMLGSGVNVLTF.

The chain's CDR3 is CASSISAPTGNQPQHF. DNA for the CDR3: TGTGCCAGTAGTATATCAGCCCCGACAGGGAATCAGCCCCAGCATTTT. The chain links TRBV19 to TRBJ1-5; 7 bases match TRBD1. The CDR3 is 16 amino acids. The trim removed 2 bases at V and 4 bases at J, leaving 8 bases unmatched. CDR1 and CDR2 (germline): LNHDA, SQIVND (reference sequence).